The present entry profiles one T cell receptor beta chain with its context. This same CDR3 is encoded by further DNA sequences in the sample. Germline V CDR1 and CDR2: KGHSH, LQKENI. With 4 bases clipped from V and 6 bases from J, the junction kept 5 bases outside the gene matches. CDR3 length equals 14 residues. The sample comes from a study of long-term antiretroviral therapy in people with HIV. It was version v3.0 of the immunoSEQ assay that was run at survey level. Clones were sequenced by immunoSEQ multiplex PCR, and TCRdb holds only the in-frame ones, with some missing. The table has about 39,000 clones, 86% seen once.

The TCR sequence derives from a woman aged 18-29 years with HIV. The J gene is TRBJ1-5, the V gene TRBV18, with 8 bases aligning to TRBD1. The sequenced sample was unsorted PBMCs, obtained just before starting antiretroviral therapy. The CDR3 DNA reads as TGTGCCAGCTCACAGGGACAGGCGGGTCAGCCCCAGCATTTT. It codes for CASSQGQAGQPQHF.